This entry features one TCR beta chain sequence. V shed 6 bases and J 5 bases; nucleotides not matched to a gene: 3. Germline CDR1 reads SNHLY; CDR2 reads FYNNEI. This CDR3 spans 14 amino acids. Assay used: immunoSEQ multiplex PCR; TCRdb lists only in-frame clones, some missing. Among more than 35,000 clones listed, over 85% were seen once. The data belong to a study of T cell changes during pregnancy in multiple sclerosis. The sequences come from CD4+ T cells from peripheral blood mononuclear cells, collected before pregnancy. The chain uses TRBV2 and TRBJ2-2, with 10 bases fitting TRBD1. This sequence originates from a female donor with multiple sclerosis, enrolled in a pregnancy study. The CDR3 protein is CASRGQGRTGELFF. CDR3 in DNA: TGTGCCAGCAGGGGACAGGGGCGGACCGGGGAGCTGTTTTTT.